Reported below is one T cell receptor beta chain. These data are taken from a study of shared clonotypes between healthy human individuals. Trimming cost V 4 bases and J 5 bases, with 12 bases left between them. This CDR3 is built from 13 residues. Germline assignment: CDR1 SGHTS and CDR2 YDEGEE. Profiled with immunoSEQ multiplex PCR; TCRdb holds only in-frame clones, not every one. The sample records more than 550,000 clones, around 70% being singletons. The chain has TRBV5-8 and TRBJ1-2, with unresolved D. Specimen: memory CD4+ T cells sorted from blood. Regarding subset: CD45RA-negative fraction. The TCR sequence derives from a woman aged 25 to 39 in good health. In DNA form, the CDR3 reads TGTGCCAGCAGCCGCGACGGGAGATATGGCTACACCTTC. It translates to CASSRDGRYGYTF. The full variable domain, completed using reference TRBV5-8 and TRBJ1-2, is EAGVTQSPTHLIKTRGQQATLRCSPISGHTSVYWYQQALGLGLQFLLWYDEGEERNRGNFPPRFSGRQFPNYSSELNVNALELEDSALYLCASSRDGRYGYTFGSGTRLTVV.